A selection of T cell receptor beta chains follows, all from one sample in a study of Ad26.COV2.S vaccination and SARS-CoV-2 variants. Sequenced by immunoSEQ multiplex PCR; TCRdb stores in-frame clones only, minus some. This repertoire shows 430,000 or so clones, roughly 90% found once; its top ten account for 12%. The sample here was peripheral blood, taken in a trial of Ad26.COV2.S vaccine versus placebo. These receptors were obtained from a person between 18 and 65 years old who received the Ad26.COV2.S COVID-19 vaccine or a placebo. Both conserved end residues are trimmed from each CDR3. The order of the fields is CDR3 protein, CDR3 length, clone size, V gene. A row's size may be missing; if present it is once, few, many or a size class.

cdr3_aa: ASSMTGNQYNSPLH; cdr3_length: 14; clone_size: .; v_call: TRBV28
cdr3_aa: ASRGLAVPYEQY; cdr3_length: 12; clone_size: .; v_call: TRBV25-1
cdr3_aa: ASSRGTANTGELF; cdr3_length: 13; clone_size: .; v_call: TRBV28
cdr3_aa: ASSSLSGYQADTQY; cdr3_length: 14; clone_size: .; v_call: TRBV6-6
cdr3_aa: ASNGGRGQPQH; cdr3_length: 11; clone_size: .; v_call: TRBV2
cdr3_aa: ASSPLTGTSGKSRWNEQF; cdr3_length: 18; clone_size: .; v_call: TRBV18
cdr3_aa: AWSREAGTGMEKLF; cdr3_length: 14; clone_size: .; v_call: TRBV30
cdr3_aa: ASSPGGAGRRNEQF; cdr3_length: 14; clone_size: .; v_call: TRBV18
cdr3_aa: ASSLKAGSGSRGYT; cdr3_length: 14; clone_size: few; v_call: TRBV5-5
cdr3_aa: ASSPPGQGVYEQY; cdr3_length: 13; clone_size: .; v_call: TRBV18
cdr3_aa: ASTPRGQLTDTQY; cdr3_length: 13; clone_size: .; v_call: TRBV9
cdr3_aa: AIKETGTNTEAF; cdr3_length: 12; clone_size: .; v_call: TRBV10-3
cdr3_aa: SVLLAGEQETQY; cdr3_length: 12; clone_size: .; v_call: TRBV29-1
cdr3_aa: ASSPLGRLNQPQH; cdr3_length: 13; clone_size: .; v_call: TRBV7-2
cdr3_aa: ASSLGGGRGNEQF; cdr3_length: 13; clone_size: .; v_call: TRBV13
cdr3_aa: ASSYLQGGTEAF; cdr3_length: 12; clone_size: .; v_call: TRBV4-3
cdr3_aa: AWRGGQTGYT; cdr3_length: 10; clone_size: once; v_call: TRBV30
cdr3_aa: ASNAGLAGSDTQY; cdr3_length: 13; clone_size: once; v_call: TRBV2